This T cell receptor beta chain was identified during a study of T cell repertoires in cytomegalovirus infection (dated by TCRdb to 2018 to 2020). Broadly, across the study: Donor HLA type was relevant to the analysis, because carriage of CMV infection together with the matching HLA type was indicated by public TCR beta signatures. What the authors observed across the whole study: The ex vivo response was dominated by HLA-C-restricted CMV-specific TCR beta clonotypes, which also provided the single most frequent clonotype in two of eight donors. In both this cohort and an independent roughly 330-donor cohort, the cumulative frequency of public TCR beta family members distinguished carriers of CMV infection plus the relevant HLA type.

Its CDR3 holds 17 amino acids, cysteine through phenylalanine. The entry retains the CDR3 DNA only, 51 bases that are in frame from base 1. Relative to germline, V is missing 3 bases and J is missing 2 bases, with 8 bases of the junction outside any gene match. For CDR1 and CDR2, the germline V gene (reference sequence) lists MNHNY and SVGAGI. This clonotype was recorded at least ten times. Its antigen remains undetermined. No base quality information exists; no much larger clone differs at one position. Sequencing used an Illumina HiSeq 1500. Using fastp at Q25 and MiXCR, TCRdb reprocessed the public reads and kept productive beta chains. Rows with a matching CDR3 protein are joined into one entry that keeps the most common DNA and genes. The sample table lists roughly 600,000 distinct CDR3 sequences, roughly 24% of them with a count of one. The top ten constitute under 8.5% of the sample.

The chain was built from TRBV6-6 and TRBJ2-1, with 9 central nucleotides matching TRBD2. The clonotype was recovered from a human donor in good health (CMV status not recorded). Some clones in this sample may be carry-over from other donors' samples. The sample consisted of CD8+ T cells from PBMCs. CDR3 reads: CASSYPHVAGAYNEQFF. The nucleotide sequence is TGTGCCAGCAGTTATCCTCATGTAGCGGGGGCCTACAATGAGCAGTTCTTC.